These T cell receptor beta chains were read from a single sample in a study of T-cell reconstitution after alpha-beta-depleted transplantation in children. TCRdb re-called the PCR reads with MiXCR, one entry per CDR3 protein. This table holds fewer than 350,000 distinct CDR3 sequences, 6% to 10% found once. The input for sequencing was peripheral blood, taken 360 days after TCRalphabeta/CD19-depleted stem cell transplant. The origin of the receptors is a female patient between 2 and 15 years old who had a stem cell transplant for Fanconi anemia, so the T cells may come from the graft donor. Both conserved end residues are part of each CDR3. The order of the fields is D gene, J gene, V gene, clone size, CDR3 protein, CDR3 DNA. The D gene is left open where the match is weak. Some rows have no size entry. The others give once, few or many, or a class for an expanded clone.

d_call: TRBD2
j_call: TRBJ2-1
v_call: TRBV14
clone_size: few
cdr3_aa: CASSRRRLASYNEQFF
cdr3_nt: TGTGCCAGCAGCCGGAGACGACTAGCCTCCTACAATGAGCAGTTCTTC

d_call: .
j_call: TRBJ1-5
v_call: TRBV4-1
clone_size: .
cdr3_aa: CASSPPGVGNQPQHF
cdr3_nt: TGCGCCAGCAGCCCCCCCGGCGTCGGCAATCAGCCCCAGCATTTT

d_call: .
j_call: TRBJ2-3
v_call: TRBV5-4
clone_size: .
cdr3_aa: CASSLKQDTDTQYF
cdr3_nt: TGTGCCAGCAGCTTAAAACAGGACACAGATACGCAGTATTTT

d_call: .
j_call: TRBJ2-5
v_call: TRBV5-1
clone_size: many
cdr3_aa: CASSTQPWTGRVEETQYF
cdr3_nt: TGCGCCAGCAGCACCCAACCGTGGACAGGGAGGGTGGAAGAGACCCAGTACTTC

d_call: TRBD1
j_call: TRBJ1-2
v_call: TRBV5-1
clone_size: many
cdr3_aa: CASSSGTVIGYGYTF
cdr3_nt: TGCGCCAGCAGCTCAGGGACAGTTATCGGTTATGGCTACACCTTC

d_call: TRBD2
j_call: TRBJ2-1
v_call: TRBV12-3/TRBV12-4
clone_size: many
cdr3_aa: CASSTLAGAYNEQFF
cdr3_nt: TGTGCCAGCAGTACCCTGGCGGGGGCCTACAATGAGCAGTTCTTC

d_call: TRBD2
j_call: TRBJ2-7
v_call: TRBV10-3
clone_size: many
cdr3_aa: CAISPWTSGRSGEQYF
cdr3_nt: TGTGCCATCAGTCCCTGGACTAGCGGGAGGTCGGGTGAGCAGTACTTC

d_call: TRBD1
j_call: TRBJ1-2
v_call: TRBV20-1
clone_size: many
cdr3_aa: CSASWTGGIEGYTF
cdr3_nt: TGCAGTGCTTCCTGGACAGGGGGCATCGAAGGCTACACCTTC

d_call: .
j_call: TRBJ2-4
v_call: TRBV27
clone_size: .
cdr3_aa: CASSLGPPSRLTSTDIQYF
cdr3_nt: TGTGCCAGCAGTTTAGGCCCCCCGAGCAGACTGACTTCCACGGACATTCAGTACTTC

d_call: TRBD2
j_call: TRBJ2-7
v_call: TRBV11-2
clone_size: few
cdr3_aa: CASSFSGGSYGEQYF
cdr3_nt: TGTGCCAGCAGCTTCAGCGGGGGGTCTTACGGCGAGCAGTACTTC

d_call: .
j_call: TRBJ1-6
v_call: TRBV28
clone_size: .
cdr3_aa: CASTLQNSPLHF
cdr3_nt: TGTGCCAGCACTTTACAGAATTCACCCCTCCACTTT

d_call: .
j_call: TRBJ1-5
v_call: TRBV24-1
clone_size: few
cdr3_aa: CATSDKTQQPQHF
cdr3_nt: TGTGCCACCAGTGATAAAACACAGCAGCCCCAGCATTTT

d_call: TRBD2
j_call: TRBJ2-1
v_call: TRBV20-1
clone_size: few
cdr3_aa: CSARTSGNEQFF
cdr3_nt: TGCAGTGCTCGGACTAGCGGAAATGAGCAGTTCTTC

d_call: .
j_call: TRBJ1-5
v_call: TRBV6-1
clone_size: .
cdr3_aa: CASGRGGNQPQHF
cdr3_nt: TGTGCCAGCGGCCGGGGCGGCAATCAGCCCCAGCATTTT

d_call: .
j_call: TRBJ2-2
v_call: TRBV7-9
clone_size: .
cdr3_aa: CASSLHEGRRGELFF
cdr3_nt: TGTGCCAGCAGCTTACATGAGGGTCGGCGAGGGGAGCTGTTTTTT

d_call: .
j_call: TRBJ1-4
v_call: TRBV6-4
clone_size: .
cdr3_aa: CASSDRIPRALSREKLFF
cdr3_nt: TGTGCCAGCAGTGACCGTATCCCCAGGGCCTTATCAAGGGAAAAACTGTTTTTT

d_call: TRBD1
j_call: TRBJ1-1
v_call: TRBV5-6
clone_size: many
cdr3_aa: CASSLVRQGGEAFF
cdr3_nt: TGTGCCAGCAGCTTGGTTCGACAGGGTGGGGAAGCTTTCTTT

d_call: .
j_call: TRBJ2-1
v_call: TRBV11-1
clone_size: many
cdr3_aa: CASSLVRGHHRNEQFF
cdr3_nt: TGTGCCAGCAGCTTAGTCAGGGGACACCACCGCAATGAGCAGTTCTTC

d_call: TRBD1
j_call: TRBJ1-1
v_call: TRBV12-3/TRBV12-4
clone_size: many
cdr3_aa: CASSRTGGPNTEAFF
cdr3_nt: TGTGCCAGCAGTCGGACAGGGGGCCCGAACACTGAAGCTTTCTTT

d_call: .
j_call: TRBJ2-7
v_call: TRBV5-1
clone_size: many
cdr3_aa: CASSLTGSNEQYF
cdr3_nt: TGCGCCAGCAGCTTGACAGGGTCCAACGAGCAGTACTTC

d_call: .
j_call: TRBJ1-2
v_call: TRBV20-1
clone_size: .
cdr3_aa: CSATVYGYTF
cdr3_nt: TGCAGTGCTACAGTCTATGGCTACACCTTC

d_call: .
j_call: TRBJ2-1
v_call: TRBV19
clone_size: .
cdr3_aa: CASSMDYRGLDNEQFF
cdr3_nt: TGTGCCAGTAGTATGGATTACCGGGGGCTAGACAATGAGCAGTTCTTC

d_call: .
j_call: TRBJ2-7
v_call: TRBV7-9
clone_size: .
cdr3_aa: CASSLSPSYEQYF
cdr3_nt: TGTGCCAGCAGCCTATCGCCTAGCTACGAGCAGTACTTC

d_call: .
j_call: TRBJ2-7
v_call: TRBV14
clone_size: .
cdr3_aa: CASSQDPRTGKQYF
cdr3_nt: TGTGCCAGCAGCCAAGATCCGAGAACAGGAAAGCAGTACTTC

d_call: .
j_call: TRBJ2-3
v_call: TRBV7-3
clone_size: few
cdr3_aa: CASSLGILDTQYF
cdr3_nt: TGTGCCAGCAGCTTGGGTATTCTCGATACGCAGTATTTT

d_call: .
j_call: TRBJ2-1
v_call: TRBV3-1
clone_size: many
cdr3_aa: CASSQGRVRELYNEQFF
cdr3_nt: TGTGCCAGCAGCCAAGGCCGGGTGAGGGAGCTCTACAATGAGCAGTTCTTC

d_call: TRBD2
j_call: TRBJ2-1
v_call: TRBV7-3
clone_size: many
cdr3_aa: CASSSQAGGQGEQFF
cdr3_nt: TGTGCCAGCAGCTCACAAGCGGGGGGGCAAGGTGAGCAGTTCTTC

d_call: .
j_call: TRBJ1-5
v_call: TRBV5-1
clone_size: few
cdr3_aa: CASRKEDSMVSSQPQHF
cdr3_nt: TGCGCCAGCAGGAAAGAGGATAGTATGGTTTCAAGCCAGCCCCAGCATTTT

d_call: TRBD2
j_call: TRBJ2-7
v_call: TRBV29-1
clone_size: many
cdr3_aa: CSVTGLAGREQYF
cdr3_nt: TGCAGCGTCACGGGACTAGCGGGGCGCGAGCAGTACTTC

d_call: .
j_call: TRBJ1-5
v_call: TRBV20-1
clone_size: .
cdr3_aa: CSAKVQGNSNQPQHF
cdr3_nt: TGCAGTGCCAAGGTGCAGGGTAATAGCAATCAGCCCCAGCATTTT

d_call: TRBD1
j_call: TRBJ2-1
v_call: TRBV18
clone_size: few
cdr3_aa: CASSPRVGTGAPNEQFF
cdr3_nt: TGTGCCAGCTCACCAAGGGTCGGGACAGGGGCGCCTAATGAGCAGTTCTTC

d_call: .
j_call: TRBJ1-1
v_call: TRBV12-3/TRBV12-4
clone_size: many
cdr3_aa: CASSAIGDGNTEAFF
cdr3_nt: TGTGCCAGCAGTGCCATCGGAGACGGGAACACTGAAGCTTTCTTT

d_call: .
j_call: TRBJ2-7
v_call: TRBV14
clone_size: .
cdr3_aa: CASSLIVGGREQYF
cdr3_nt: TGTGCCAGCAGCCTTATAGTCGGGGGCCGCGAGCAGTACTTC

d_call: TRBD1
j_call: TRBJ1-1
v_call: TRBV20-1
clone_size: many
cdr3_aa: CSADLTGGGEAFF
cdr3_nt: TGCAGTGCCGATCTGACAGGGGGAGGTGAAGCTTTCTTT

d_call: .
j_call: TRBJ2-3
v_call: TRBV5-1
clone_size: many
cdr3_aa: CASSRSFGADTQYF
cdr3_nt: TGCGCCAGCAGTCGGTCGTTCGGGGCAGATACGCAGTATTTT

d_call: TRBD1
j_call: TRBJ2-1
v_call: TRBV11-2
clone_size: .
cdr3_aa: CASSLEAGGYEQFF
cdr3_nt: TGTGCCAGCAGCTTAGAAGCAGGGGGATATGAGCAGTTCTTC

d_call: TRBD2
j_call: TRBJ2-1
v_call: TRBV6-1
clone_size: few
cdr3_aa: CASSKTGGGAWGNEQFF
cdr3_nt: TGTGCCAGCAGCAAAACGGGCGGGGGGGCCTGGGGCAATGAGCAGTTCTTC

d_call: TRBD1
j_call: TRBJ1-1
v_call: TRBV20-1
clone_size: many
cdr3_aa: CSAVGTGVFGEAFF
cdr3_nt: TGCAGTGCCGTCGGGACAGGGGTGTTCGGCGAAGCTTTCTTT

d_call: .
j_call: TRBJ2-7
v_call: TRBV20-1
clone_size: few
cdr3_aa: CSARDDRGYSYEQYF
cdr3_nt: TGCAGTGCTAGAGATGACCGGGGGTATTCCTACGAGCAGTACTTC

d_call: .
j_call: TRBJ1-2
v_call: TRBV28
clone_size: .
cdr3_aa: CASSFSISYGYTF
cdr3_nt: TGTGCCAGCAGTTTCTCGATTAGCTATGGCTACACCTTC

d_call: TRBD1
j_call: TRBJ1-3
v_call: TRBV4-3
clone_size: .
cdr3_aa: CASSQDRVGTGSPIYF
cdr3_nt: TGCGCCAGCAGCCAAGATCGGGTCGGGACAGGATCCCCCATATATTTT

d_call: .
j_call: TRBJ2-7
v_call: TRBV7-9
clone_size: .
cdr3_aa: CASSPSRQHSYEQYF
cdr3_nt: TGTGCCAGCAGTCCAAGCCGGCAGCACTCCTACGAGCAGTACTTC

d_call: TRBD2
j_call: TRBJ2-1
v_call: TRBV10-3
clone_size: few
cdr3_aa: CAIRTSGHLPYNEQFF
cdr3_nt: TGTGCCATCAGAACTAGCGGCCACCTGCCCTACAATGAGCAGTTCTTC

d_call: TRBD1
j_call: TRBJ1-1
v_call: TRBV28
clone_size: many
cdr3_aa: CASSLGIRTGGNTEAFF
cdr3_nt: TGTGCCAGCAGTTTGGGGATCAGGACAGGGGGGAACACTGAAGCTTTCTTT

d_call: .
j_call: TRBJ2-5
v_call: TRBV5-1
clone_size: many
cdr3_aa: CASRSTGHTSETQYF
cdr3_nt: TGCGCCAGCAGGTCGACAGGTCATACCTCCGAGACCCAGTACTTC

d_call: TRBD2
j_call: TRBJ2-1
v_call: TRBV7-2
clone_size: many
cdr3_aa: CASSLRRTSGGGIHNEQFF
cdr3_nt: TGTGCCAGCAGCTTAAGGCGAACTAGCGGGGGGGGTATACACAATGAGCAGTTCTTC

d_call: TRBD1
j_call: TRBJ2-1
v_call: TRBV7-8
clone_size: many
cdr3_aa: CASSPGTGLVGYNEQFF
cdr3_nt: TGTGCCAGCAGCCCGGGGACAGGGCTAGTTGGATACAATGAGCAGTTCTTC

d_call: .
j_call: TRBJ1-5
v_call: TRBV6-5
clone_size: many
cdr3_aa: CASSGLVGPQHF
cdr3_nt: TGTGCCAGCAGTGGACTCGTGGGGCCCCAGCATTTT

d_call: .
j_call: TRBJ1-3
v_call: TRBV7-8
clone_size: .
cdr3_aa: CASSFRQAYSGNTIYF
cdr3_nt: TGTGCCAGCAGCTTTCGACAGGCCTACTCTGGAAACACCATATATTTT

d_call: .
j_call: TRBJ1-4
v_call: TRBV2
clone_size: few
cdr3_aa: CASSSRGAGTNEKLFF
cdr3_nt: TGTGCCAGCAGTAGTCGGGGGGCAGGAACTAATGAAAAACTGTTTTTT